This T cell receptor beta chain was sequenced in a study of shared clonotypes between healthy human individuals. Whole-study findings and limits: Among the subsets, naive ones generally showed larger estimated richness than memory ones. Genetic and exposure-history diversity was limited by the few donors. Some clonotypes were shared by all four sorted-subset donors, while others were not shared. The non-shared ones had lower generation probabilities than the shared ones.

Several immunoSEQ plates received, in even portions, the genomic DNA of each subset. Profiled with immunoSEQ multiplex PCR; TCRdb holds only in-frame clones, not every one. The sample holds about 730,000 clones; just under 75% are singletons and the top ten take around 1.7%. To note about this clone: No antigen is known for it. This clone may be a read error of a much larger clone one base away.

The CDR3 consists of 15 residues. CDR1 is SGHTA and CDR2 is FQGTGA in the germline V gene. V shed 5 bases and J shed 0 bases, with 12 bases lying between them. The chain links TRBV7-3 to TRBJ2-3; maybe TRBD2 (5 bases). The material sequenced was memory CD4+ T cells sorted from blood. Subset reported: CD45RA-negative fraction. This receptor was identified in a woman in her 30s in good health. The CDR3 here is CASSPDYLSTDTQYF. DNA for the CDR3: TGTGCCAGCAGCCCCGACTATCTAAGCACAGATACGCAGTATTTT.